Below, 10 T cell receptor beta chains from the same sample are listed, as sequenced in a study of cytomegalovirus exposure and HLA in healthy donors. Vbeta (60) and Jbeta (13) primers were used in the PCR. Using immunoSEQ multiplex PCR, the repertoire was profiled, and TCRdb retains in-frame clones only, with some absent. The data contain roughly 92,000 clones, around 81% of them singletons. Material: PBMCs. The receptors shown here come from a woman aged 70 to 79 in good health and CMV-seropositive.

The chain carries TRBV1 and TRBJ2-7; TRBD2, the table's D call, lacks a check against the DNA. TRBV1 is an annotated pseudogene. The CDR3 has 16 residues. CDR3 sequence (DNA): TGCACCAGCAGCCTCGGCGGATGCCCCCTTTGCTACGAGCAGTACTTC. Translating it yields CTSSLGGCPLCYEQYF.

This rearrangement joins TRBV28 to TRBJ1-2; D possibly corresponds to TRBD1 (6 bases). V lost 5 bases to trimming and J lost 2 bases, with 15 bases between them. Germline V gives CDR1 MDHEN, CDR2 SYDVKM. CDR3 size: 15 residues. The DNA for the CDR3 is TGTGCCAGCAGTCTACGACAGGCCCGAAACTATGGCTACACCTTC. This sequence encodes CASSLRQARNYGYTF.

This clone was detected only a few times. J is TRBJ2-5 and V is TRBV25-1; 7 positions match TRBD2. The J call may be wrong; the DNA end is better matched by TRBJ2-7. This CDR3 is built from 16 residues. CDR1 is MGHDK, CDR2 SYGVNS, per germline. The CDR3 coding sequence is TGTGCCAGCAGTGAACTAGGGACCGGGGGGTCCTACGAGCAGTACTTC. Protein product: CASSELGTGGSYEQYF.

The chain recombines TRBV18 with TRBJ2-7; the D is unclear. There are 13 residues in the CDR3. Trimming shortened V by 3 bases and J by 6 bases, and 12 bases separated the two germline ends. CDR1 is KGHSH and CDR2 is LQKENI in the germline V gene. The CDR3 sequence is CASSPSQALEQYF. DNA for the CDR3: TGTGCCAGCTCACCCTCCCAGGCGCTCGAGCAGTACTTC.

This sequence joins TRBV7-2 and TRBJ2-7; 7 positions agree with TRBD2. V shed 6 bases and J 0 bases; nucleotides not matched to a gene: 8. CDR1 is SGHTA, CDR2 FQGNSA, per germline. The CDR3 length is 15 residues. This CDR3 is CASRPSAGSSYEQYF. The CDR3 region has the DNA TGTGCCAGCAGACCCTCAGCGGGGAGCTCCTACGAGCAGTACTTC.

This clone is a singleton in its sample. CDR3 in amino acids: CASRRAGGPADTQYF. The CDR3 DNA reads TGTGCCAGCAGACGAGCGGGAGGGCCGGCAGATACGCAGTATTTT. The V and J genes are TRBV28 and TRBJ2-3; 10 bases fit TRBD2. Per the germline V gene, CDR1 is MDHEN and CDR2 is SYDVKM. Germline trimming cut 6 bases from V and 4 bases from J; bases unmatched to any gene: 7. This CDR3 has 15 amino acids.

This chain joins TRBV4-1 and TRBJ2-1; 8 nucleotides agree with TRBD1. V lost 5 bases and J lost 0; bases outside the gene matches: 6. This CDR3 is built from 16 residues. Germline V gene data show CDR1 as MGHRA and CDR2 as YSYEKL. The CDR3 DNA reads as TGCGCCAGCAGCTACAGGGGGGTTAGCTCCTACAATGAGCAGTTCTTC. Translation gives CASSYRGVSSYNEQFF.

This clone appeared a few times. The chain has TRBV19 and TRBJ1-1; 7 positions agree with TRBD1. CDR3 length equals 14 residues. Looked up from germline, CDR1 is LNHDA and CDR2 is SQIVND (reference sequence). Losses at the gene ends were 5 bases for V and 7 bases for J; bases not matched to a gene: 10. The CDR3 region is CASSLPGTALEAFF. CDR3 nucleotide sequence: TGTGCCAGTAGTCTTCCCGGGACAGCCCTTGAAGCTTTCTTT.

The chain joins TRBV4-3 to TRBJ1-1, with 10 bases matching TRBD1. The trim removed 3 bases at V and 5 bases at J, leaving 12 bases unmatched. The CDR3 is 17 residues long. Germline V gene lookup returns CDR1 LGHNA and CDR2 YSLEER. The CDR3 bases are TGCGCCAGCAGCCAGCGGGACAGGGGAGGTTTGGGGACTGAAGCTTTCTTT. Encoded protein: CASSQRDRGGLGTEAFF.

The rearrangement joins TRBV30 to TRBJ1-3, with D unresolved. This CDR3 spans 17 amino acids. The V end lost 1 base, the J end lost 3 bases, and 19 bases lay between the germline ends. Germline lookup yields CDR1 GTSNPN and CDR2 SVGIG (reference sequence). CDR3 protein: CAWSGLGLGKRGNTIYF. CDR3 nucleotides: TGTGCCTGGAGTGGGCTAGGACTTGGGAAGCGTGGAAACACCATATATTTT.